The rows below give T cell receptor beta chains drawn from one sample of a study of blood T cells in healthy people across ages. TCRdb reanalysed the 5' RACE reads using MiXCR and keeps one entry per CDR3 protein. The sample holds around 600,000 distinct CDR3 sequences, around 48% seen once. The sequenced sample was blood. The receptors derive from an elderly man in good health. Both conserved end residues are part of each CDR3. Fields, in order: V gene, CDR3 length, D gene, J gene, clone size, CDR3 protein, CDR3 DNA. D genes are given only for firm matches. Clone size is given for some rows only: seen once, a few or many times, or a class if the clone is expanded.

TRBV19	13	NA	TRBJ2-7	few	CASAGGGAYEQYF	TGTGCCAGTGCCGGGGGAGGAGCCTACGAGCAGTACTTC
TRBV11-3	13	NA	TRBJ2-3	NA	CASSLETTDTQYF	TGTGCCAGCAGCTTAGAGACCACAGATACGCAGTATTTT
TRBV5-1	14	NA	TRBJ2-3	many	CASSLFRSTDTQYF	TGCGCCAGCAGCTTGTTCAGAAGCACAGATACGCAGTATTTT
TRBV6-6	14	TRBD2	TRBJ2-3	many	CASRSSGSADTQYF	TGTGCCAGTAGGTCTAGCGGGAGTGCAGATACGCAGTATTTT
TRBV7-9	15	NA	TRBJ2-4	NA	CASSFVGAAKNIQYF	TGTGCCAGCAGCTTCGTGGGAGCGGCCAAAAACATTCAGTACTTC
TRBV18	14	NA	TRBJ2-7	few	CASSPPTLPYEQYF	TGTGCCAGCTCACCTCCCACGTTACCCTACGAGCAGTACTTC
TRBV6-5	14	NA	TRBJ2-5	many	CASSYSQGWETQYF	TGTGCCAGCAGTTACTCACAGGGTTGGGAGACCCAGTACTTC
TRBV20-1	13	NA	TRBJ2-5	NA	CSASVTVGETQYF	TGCAGTGCTAGTGTGACAGTCGGCGAGACCCAGTACTTC
TRBV5-5	14	NA	TRBJ2-7	many	CASRDRDTAYEQYF	TGTGCCAGCAGGGACCGGGACACCGCCTACGAGCAGTACTTC
TRBV20-1	17	NA	TRBJ1-5	NA	CSASVQGSPYSNQPQHF	TGCAGTGCTAGTGTCCAGGGTAGCCCTTATAGCAATCAGCCCCAGCATTTT
TRBV12-3/TRBV12-4	15	NA	TRBJ1-1	NA	CASSTDGQGNTEAFF	TGTGCCAGCAGTACCGACGGTCAGGGGAACACTGAAGCTTTCTTT
TRBV20-1	13	TRBD1	TRBJ2-5	NA	CSADRGGRETQYF	TGCAGTGCGGACAGGGGTGGGCGGGAGACCCAGTACTTC
TRBV6-1	17	NA	TRBJ2-7	NA	CASSEALPGYRSYEQYF	TGTGCCAGCAGTGAAGCGCTCCCGGGGTACCGCTCCTACGAGCAGTACTTC
TRBV30	14	NA	TRBJ2-7	NA	CAWSVRRDSYEQYF	TGTGCCTGGAGTGTACGGCGGGACTCCTACGAGCAGTACTTC
TRBV7-2	15	NA	TRBJ2-3	many	CASSPQGPLTDTQYF	TGTGCCAGCAGCCCTCAGGGGCCCCTCACAGATACGCAGTATTTT
TRBV5-5	12	NA	TRBJ1-1	NA	CASKTESTEAFF	TGTGCCAGCAAAACAGAGAGCACTGAAGCTTTCTTT
TRBV10-3	13	NA	TRBJ1-4	NA	CAISQGSNEKLFF	TGTGCCATCTCTCAGGGCAGCAATGAAAAACTGTTTTTT
TRBV3-1	12	NA	TRBJ2-5	NA	CASSQDWRPQYF	TGTGCCAGCAGCCAAGATTGGCGCCCCCAGTACTTC
TRBV7-8	14	NA	TRBJ1-6	NA	CASNAIGSDSPLHF	TGTGCCAGCAACGCGATCGGATCGGATTCACCCCTCCACTTT
TRBV4-2	12	NA	TRBJ1-6	once	CASSRDGGALHF	TGTGCCAGCAGCCGGGACGGCGGCGCCCTCCACTTT
TRBV30	13	TRBD1	TRBJ2-7	NA	CARSGTGGGEQYF	TGTGCCCGGAGTGGGACAGGGGGCGGCGAGCAGTACTTC
TRBV5-1	16	TRBD2	TRBJ2-5	few	CASKSRAGSSKETQYF	TGCGCCAGCAAGTCTCGAGCGGGATCCTCAAAAGAGACCCAGTACTTC
TRBV2	14	NA	TRBJ2-3	few	CASKAGPSTDTQYF	TGTGCCAGCAAAGCGGGCCCTAGCACAGATACGCAGTATTTT
TRBV29-1	13	NA	TRBJ1-1	NA	CSVVRGMNTEAFF	TGCAGCGTTGTTAGGGGCATGAACACTGAAGCTTTCTTT
TRBV5-1	16	TRBD1	TRBJ2-3	few	CASVPLRGTGADTQYF	TGCGCCAGCGTCCCCCTCAGGGGGACAGGCGCAGATACGCAGTATTTT
TRBV20-1	15	NA	TRBJ2-1	NA	CSAEGRQGTVNEQFF	TGCAGTGCGGAGGGGCGGCAGGGAACGGTCAATGAGCAGTTCTTC
TRBV20-1	14	TRBD2	TRBJ2-1	NA	CSAIKREGINEQFF	TGCAGTGCTATAAAGCGGGAGGGGATTAATGAGCAGTTCTTC
TRBV28	14	NA	TRBJ1-2	NA	CASSLGQINYGYTF	TGTGCCAGCAGCCTTGGACAGATCAACTATGGCTACACCTTC
TRBV4-2	16	TRBD1	TRBJ2-3	NA	CASRRSGTGGADTQYF	TGTGCCAGCAGGCGATCCGGGACAGGGGGCGCAGATACGCAGTATTTT
TRBV12-3/TRBV12-4	14	NA	TRBJ1-1	NA	CASSLGSLRTEAFF	TGTGCCAGCAGTTTAGGGAGCCTGAGGACTGAAGCTTTCTTT
TRBV7-3	15	NA	TRBJ1-6	NA	CASSLGGGRNSPLHF	TGTGCCAGCAGCTTAGGCGGCGGCCGAAATTCACCCCTCCACTTT
TRBV7-9	14	TRBD1	TRBJ1-5	NA	CASSRGTGREPQHF	TGTGCCAGTAGCCGAGGGACAGGGAGAGAGCCCCAGCATTTT
TRBV6-1	17	NA	TRBJ2-7	many	CASSTPGTPTRAYEQYF	TGTGCCAGCAGTACCCCGGGGACTCCGACGAGGGCCTACGAGCAGTACTTC
TRBV6-5	15	TRBD1	TRBJ1-4	many	CASSYQDRGGEKLFF	TGTGCCAGCAGTTACCAGGACAGGGGAGGTGAAAAACTGTTTTTT
TRBV5-5	15	NA	TRBJ1-1	NA	CASSFEGDFDTEAFF	TGTGCCAGCAGCTTTGAGGGGGACTTCGACACTGAAGCTTTCTTT
TRBV20-1	15	TRBD2	TRBJ2-5	NA	CSARLWEGGPETQYF	TGCAGTGCTAGGCTGTGGGAGGGAGGCCCAGAGACCCAGTACTTC
TRBV6-2/TRBV6-3	19	TRBD2	TRBJ2-1	NA	CASSYLGLATYGTYNEQFF	TGTGCCAGCAGTTACCTGGGACTAGCGACTTACGGCACCTACAATGAGCAGTTCTTC